The 23 T cell receptor beta chains below all came from one sample that was sequenced in a study of Graves' ophthalmopathy and Graves' hyperthyroidism. The sequenced template was RNA, covering the TCR beta CDR3 region. HTBI primers were employed in first-round RT-PCR, then a second-round multiplex PCR followed. TCRdb re-analysed the multiplex PCR reads in MiXCR, keeping a single row per CDR3 protein. The sample includes roughly 600,000 distinct CDR3 sequences, about 35% seen only once; the top ten take about 4%. Sequencing was performed on peripheral blood or thyroid tissue (not recorded which). The receptors originated from an adult man with Graves' hyperthyroidism.

This clonotype is a singleton in its sample. The chain uses TRBV29-1 and TRBJ1-2; weak D call: TRBD1 (5 bases). CDR3 size: 11 residues. Trimming removed 4 bases from V and 5 bases from J, with 8 bases in between. Germline V gene data show CDR1 as SQVTM and CDR2 as ANQGSEA. The CDR3 DNA reads as TGCAGCGTTGGGGCAGGGTATGGCTACACCTTC. Translating it yields CSVGAGYGYTF.

At least ten counts were recorded for this clonotype. The CDR3 DNA is TGTGCCAGCAGCTTAACGTCCGGATACGAGCAGTACTTC. This encodes CASSLTSGYEQYF. The chain carries TRBV7-9 and TRBJ2-7; D is undetermined. V dropped 2 bases and J dropped 4 bases, with 9 bases sitting between them. Germline V gives CDR1 SEHNR, CDR2 FQNEAQ (reference sequence). CDR3 length: 13 amino acids.

This chain links TRBV7-6 with TRBJ2-7; 9 bases align to TRBD1. CDR3 length equals 16 residues. The germline CDR1 and CDR2 sequences are SGHVS and FNYEAQ. V was pared by 1 base and J by 5 bases, with 9 bases of the junction left unmatched. The CDR3 sequence: CASSLGQGVLMHEQYF. DNA for the CDR3: TGTGCCAGCAGCTTAGGACAGGGGGTTTTGATGCACGAGCAGTACTTC.

This clonotype has a handful of counts. This rearrangement joins TRBV7-2 to TRBJ2-7; no clear D. The CDR3 totals 14 residues. Trimming took off 5 bases at V and 5 bases at J, with 16 bases between the two ends. Per the germline V gene, CDR1 is SGHTA and CDR2 is FQGNSA. CDR3 coding DNA: TGTGCCAGCAGCCCAGGCCTTCGAGTCCACGAGCAGTACTTC. The encoded protein is CASSPGLRVHEQYF.

This chain uses TRBV3-1 with TRBJ1-1; D is undetermined. The ends were cut back, 4 bases at V and 7 bases at J, with 16 bases in the middle. The CDR3 is 14 residues long. Germline V gives CDR1 LGHDT, CDR2 YNNKEL (reference sequence). The CDR3 coding sequence is TGTGCCAGCAGCCTCTACCCGACCCGGATTGAAGCTTTCTTT. This codes for CASSLYPTRIEAFF.

The chain recombines TRBV20-1 with TRBJ1-2; 12 bases are shared with TRBD1. Trimming took 5 bases from V and 8 from J; bases not matched to a gene: 9. CDR1 and CDR2 (germline): DFQATT, SNEGSKA (reference sequence). The CDR3 length is 14 residues. CDR3 protein: CSAGPGQGAIGYTF. The CDR3 DNA reads as TGCAGTGCTGGACCGGGACAGGGGGCTATAGGCTACACCTTC.

The chain is built from TRBV2 and TRBJ1-2, with D possibly matching TRBD1 (6 bases). CDR3 length: 14 residues. Per the germline V gene, CDR1 is SNHLY and CDR2 is FYNNEI. Trimming left V 6 bases short and J 12 bases short, with 23 bases between. The CDR3 sequence is CASSLTGRSSGNTF. The CDR3 bases are TGTGCCAGCAGCCTAACAGGGCGAAGCTCTGGAAACACCTTC.

This clonotype occurred many times. The V gene is TRBV28, the J gene TRBJ1-1, with unresolved D. Germline loops: CDR1 MDHEN, CDR2 SYDVKM. Deletions cut 6 bases from V and 11 bases from J, with 13 bases between. The CDR3 covers 11 residues. The CDR3 protein is CASSRTFVAFF. In DNA form, the CDR3 reads TGTGCCAGCAGCCGGACGTTTGTGGCTTTCTTT.

This clonotype was observed once. This chain uses TRBV20-1 with TRBJ2-7, with D possibly being TRBD1 (5 bases). Deletions cut 0 bases from V and 3 bases from J, with 9 bases between. The CDR3 is 13 amino acids. Per germline, CDR1 DFQATT and CDR2 SNEGSKA (reference sequence). The CDR3 sequence is CSARESQGYEQYF. CDR3 bases: TGCAGTGCTAGAGAGTCGCAGGGCTACGAGCAGTACTTC.

This clonotype was seen once. This CDR3 is missing its conserved last phenylalanine or tryptophan, likely due to a read error. The rearrangement joins TRBV7-9 to TRBJ1-6; D is uncertain. Trimming stripped 3 bases from V and 4 bases from J, with 16 bases between. Germline CDR1 and CDR2: SEHNR and FQNEAQ (reference sequence). The CDR3 has 17 residues. CDR3 bases: TGTGCCAGCAGCTTGGTTAAAAACGGCGTTTATAATTCACCCCTCCACTCT. The encoded protein is CASSLVKNGVYNSPLHS.

In its sample, this clonotype was seen once. This sequence may be a read error, since a much larger clone differs from it by one base. The gene calls are TRBV11-1 and TRBJ2-5, with 8 bases matching TRBD1. From germline, CDR1 is SGHAT and CDR2 FQDESV (reference sequence). The CDR3 runs 14 residues. The DNA for the CDR3 is TGTGCCAGCAGCTTGGGGGACAGGCAAGAGACCCAGTGCTTC. Translating it yields CASSLGDRQETQCF.

The rearrangement links TRBV12-3 or TRBV12-4 to TRBJ1-2; the match to TRBD1 covers 10 bases. With 6 bases clipped from V and 8 bases from J, the junction kept 6 bases outside the gene matches. This CDR3 spans 13 amino acids. The CDR3 loop is CASREGQGDGYTF. DNA for the CDR3: TGTGCCAGCAGAGAAGGACAGGGGGACGGCTACACCTTC.

This clonotype was counted at least ten times. An end of the junction differs from the germline gene, which may be a read error. CDR3 in amino acids: CSARSPTAQGTQYF. In nucleotides, the CDR3 is TGCAGTGCTAGATCTCCCACAGCCCAAGGGACCCAGTACTTC. The rearrangement uses TRBV20-1 and TRBJ2-5, with D unresolved. The CDR3 totals 14 residues. Germline V gene sequence: CDR1 DFQATT, CDR2 SNEGSKA (reference sequence).

V gene TRBV2 combines with J gene TRBJ1-1; unclear D gene. Germline CDR1 SNHLY, CDR2 FYNNEI. Trimming cost V 1 base and J 0 bases, with 6 bases left between them. The CDR3 totals 14 residues. For the CDR3, the DNA is TGTGCCAGCAGTGAAGTACAGCTGAACACTGAAGCTTTCTTT. Protein product: CASSEVQLNTEAFF. Combining the CDR3 with reference TRBV2 and TRBJ1-1 gives the whole variable domain EPEVTQTPSHQVTQMGQEVILRCVPISNHLYFYWYRQILGQKVEFLVSFYNNEISEKSEIFDDQFSVERPDGSNFTLKIRSTKLEDSAMYFCASSEVQLNTEAFFGQGTRLTVV.

This clonotype occurred once. The V and J genes are TRBV29-1 and TRBJ2-2; D ambiguous. Trimming left V 0 bases short and J 16 bases short, with 6 bases between. The CDR3 has 9 residues. Germline CDR1 SQVTM, CDR2 ANQGSEA. CDR3 in DNA: TGCAGCGTTGAAGATCTTGCGTTTTTT. This sequence encodes CSVEDLAFF.

On this clonotype itself: The CDR3 ends on some other residue instead of the conserved phenylalanine or tryptophan, so this is likely a read error. The genes are TRBV11-1 and TRBJ1-1; D might be TRBD1 (5 bases). The CDR3 covers 17 residues. Germline V gives CDR1 SGHAT, CDR2 FQDESV (reference sequence). Trimming removed 4 bases at V and 5 bases at J, with 23 bases between. The CDR3 DNA follows: TGTGCCAGCAGCTCCAGGATAGGGGACCCCCGGGGTACTGAAGCTTTCCTT. It is translated as CASSSRIGDPRGTEAFL.

This clonotype was detected many times. The genes are TRBV6-1 and TRBJ1-1; 7 bases are a match to TRBD1. The CDR3 has 13 amino acids. Germline V gene lookup returns CDR1 MNHNS and CDR2 SASEGT. Trimming at V came to 7 bases and at J to 3 bases, leaving 5 bases not matched to a gene. CDR3 region: CASNYRGYTEAFF. The CDR3 DNA reads as TGTGCCAGCAATTACAGGGGTTACACTGAAGCTTTCTTT.

This clonotype was counted ten times or more. The rearrangement joins TRBV2 to TRBJ1-5; possible D gene TRBD1, 6 bases. This CDR3 has 17 amino acids. Per the germline V gene, CDR1 is SNHLY and CDR2 is FYNNEI. Trimming left V 3 bases short and J 1 base short, with 16 bases between. The CDR3 loop is CASSDGQLEISNQPQHF. The DNA for the CDR3 is TGTGCCAGCAGTGACGGACAGCTAGAAATAAGCAATCAGCCCCAGCATTTT.

This clonotype was detected ten times or more. This chain joins TRBV29-1 and TRBJ2-5; no definite D call. V was pared by 8 bases and J by 6 bases, with 13 bases between. CDR3 length: 11 residues. The germline CDR1 and CDR2 sequences are SQVTM and ANQGSEA. CDR3: CSWWAGKTQYF. CDR3 DNA sequence: TGCAGCTGGTGGGCTGGGAAGACCCAGTACTTC.

About this clonotype: A read error may be the cause here, since a much bigger clone is one base away. The rearrangement uses TRBV2 and TRBJ1-2, with D possibly TRBD1 on 6 matching bases. Trimming stripped 8 bases from V and 2 bases from J, with 15 bases between. Germline values: CDR1 SNHLY, CDR2 FYNNEI. CDR3 length equals 14 residues. The DNA of the CDR3 is TGTGCCAGCGGTCTCGCAGGGGCAAACTATGGCTACACCTTC. Its translation is CASGLAGANYGYTF.

Only a few counts were recorded for this clonotype. The chain combines TRBV12-3 or TRBV12-4 with TRBJ1-4, with a weak D call TRBD1 (5 bases). This CDR3 has 14 residues. V was shortened by 5 bases and J by 1 base, with 8 bases between the two germline ends. CDR3 nucleotides: TGTGCCAGCAGTCAGGGAGGAACTAATGAAAAACTGTTTTTT. It encodes CASSQGGTNEKLFF.

A note on this clonotype: A much more abundant neighbour one base away suggests this may be a read error. CDR3 in DNA: TGTGCCATCAGCGAAGACGCTCTCTCTGGAAACACCATATATTTT. Its protein product is CAISEDALSGNTIYF. V is TRBV10-3 and J is TRBJ1-3, with unresolved D. The CDR3 is 15 amino acids. The ends were cut back, 6 bases at V and 0 bases at J, with 12 bases in the middle. Germline V gene data show CDR1 as ENHRY and CDR2 as SYGVKD.

This clonotype was seen a handful of times. V gene TRBV19 combines with J gene TRBJ2-7, with a tentative D call TRBD1 (5 bases). V lost 6 bases, J lost 0 bases, and 12 bases lay in between. In germline, CDR1 is LNHDA, CDR2 SQIVND (reference sequence). This CDR3 is built from 14 residues. The CDR3 bases are TGTGCCAGTAGCCCAGGGCCGGGCTCCTACGAGCAGTACTTC. It specifies CASSPGPGSYEQYF. The full variable domain, rest sourced from reference TRBV19 and TRBJ2-7, is DGGITQSPKYLFRKEGQNVTLSCEQNLNHDAMYWYRQDPGQGLRLIYYSQIVNDFQKGDIAEGYSVSREKKESFPLTVTSAQKNPTAFYLCASSPGPGSYEQYFGPGTRLTVT.